The 21 T cell receptor beta chains listed next were all sequenced from one sample in a study of tumor-infiltrating lymphocytes in primary liver carcinoma. RNA was extracted from whole blood without cell sorting, alongside germline DNA. Starting from 400 to 500 ng of total RNA, TCR beta cDNA was produced with a primer in the constant region. It was through three nested multiplex PCR rounds of slightly modified ARM-PCR that TCR beta libraries arose. Both of the initial two PCR rounds ran for around 9 cycles and employed TRBV1-TRBV30 forward primers alongside a C-beta reverse primer. TCRdb fed the multiplex PCR reads into MiXCR, producing one record per CDR3 protein. The repertoire holds approximately 330,000 distinct CDR3 sequences, with less than 70% as singletons. Sequencing was performed on peripheral blood. Receptors originate from a man in his forties or fifties with primary liver carcinoma and hepatitis B virus infection.

Note on this clonotype: Because it lacks the conserved phenylalanine or tryptophan at the end, this CDR3 is likely a read error. The chain couples TRBV11-2 to TRBJ1-5; D is possibly TRBD1 (5 bases). The CDR3 length is 16 residues. In germline, CDR1 is SGHAT, CDR2 FQNNGV. CDR3 loop: CASSLGRSYSNQPQHS. CDR3 coding DNA: TGTGCCAGTAGCTTGGGGCGGTCTTATAGCAATCAGCCCCAGCATTCT.

As for this clonotype: This may be a read error, as it is one base from a much larger clone. V is TRBV6-6 and J is TRBJ1-4; unclear D gene. Germline V gene sequence: CDR1 MNHNY, CDR2 SVGAGI (reference sequence). The CDR3 has 13 residues. CDR3 DNA sequence: TGTACCAGCACCGGTGGCGGAGGGGAAAAACTGTTTTTT. Its translation: CTSTGGGGEKLFF.

As concerns this clonotype: A much larger clone lies a single base off, so this may be a read error. The chain couples TRBV5-6 to TRBJ2-7; 13 nucleotides match TRBD2. CDR1 and CDR2 from the germline V gene are SGHDT and YYEEEE. The CDR3 totals 15 residues. The V and J ends lost 1 base and 12 bases, in that order; junction bases with no gene match: 10. In DNA, the CDR3 is TGTGCCAGCAGCTTGTCGGAACTAGCGGGAGGGCGGTCGTACTTC. Translated: CASSLSELAGGRSYF.

This clonotype was detected ten times or more. The V call is TRBV6-6, the J call TRBJ2-7; 15 nucleotides match TRBD2. Trimming at V came to 2 bases and at J to 1 base, leaving 6 bases not matched to a gene. This CDR3 contains 18 residues. The germline V gene encodes CDR1 MNHNY and CDR2 SVGAGI (reference sequence). This CDR3 is CASSYLGLAGGPSYEQYF. Written as DNA, the CDR3 is TGTGCCAGCAGTTACCTAGGACTAGCGGGAGGGCCTTCCTACGAGCAGTACTTC.

Worth noting for this clonotype: The junction does not match germline at one end; this may be a read error. V gene TRBV29-1 combines with J gene TRBJ2-1; D gene unclear. The CDR3 loop spans 15 amino acids. Germline CDR1 SQVTM, CDR2 ANQGSEA. CDR3 in amino acids: CGVATGPSSYNEQFF. CDR3 nucleotide sequence: TGCGGCGTTGCTACTGGTCCCAGCTCCTACAATGAGCAGTTCTTC.

Points on this clonotype: Just one base apart from a much larger clone, this may be a read error. The rearrangement joins TRBV12-3 or TRBV12-4 to TRBJ2-3; possible D gene TRBD1, 6 bases. V lost 7 bases, J lost 0 bases, and 11 bases lay in between. The CDR3 runs to 14 residues. The CDR3 DNA follows: TGTGCCAGCATCGGGACACCAAGCACAGATACGCAGTATTTT. This encodes CASIGTPSTDTQYF.

The V and J genes are TRBV10-3 and TRBJ2-7, with D perhaps TRBD1 (6 bases). CDR3 length: 11 residues. Between the trimmed V and J ends, which lost 11 bases and 2 bases, there was a span of 10 bases. The germline CDR1 and CDR2 sequences are ENHRY and SYGVKD. The CDR3 coding sequence is TGTGCCGGCAGGGGCACCTACGAGCAGTACTTC. It translates to CAGRGTYEQYF.

As for this clonotype: A much larger clone lies one base from this, so it may be a read error. The V gene is TRBV5-5, the J gene TRBJ2-1; the D gene could be TRBD1 or TRBD2 (5 bases each). Germline V gene lookup returns CDR1 SGHKS and CDR2 YYEKEE (reference sequence). The germline V and J ends were trimmed by 6 bases and 10 bases, with 23 bases remaining between them. CDR3 size: 15 residues. The CDR3 here is CASTLSGTPVMEQFF. DNA of the CDR3: TGTGCCAGCACCCTCTCCGGGACCCCAGTCATGGAGCAGTTCTTC. The variable domain in full, completed from reference TRBV5-5 and TRBJ2-1, reads DAGVTQSPTHLIKTRGQQVTLRCSPISGHKSVSWYQQVLGQGPQFIFQYYEKEERGRGNFPDRFSARQFPNYSSELNVNALLLGDSALYLCASTLSGTPVMEQFFGPGTRLTVL.

Worth noting for this clonotype: A read error may produce the germline difference seen at one junction end. The chain joins TRBV4-1 to TRBJ2-2, with 10 bases lining up with TRBD1. The CDR3 contains 16 residues. Looked up from germline, CDR1 is MGHRA and CDR2 is YSYEKL. The CDR3 loop is CTSNDLDRGLTRDLFF. The CDR3 coding sequence is TGCACCAGCAACGATCTGGACAGGGGGTTAACCAGGGACCTGTTTTTT.

Concerning this clonotype: This is likely a read error, given that the CDR3 carries no conserved phenylalanine or tryptophan at its end. It is unclear where the CDR3 begins or ends on the DNA, so no DNA is shown, and the CDR3 is as TCRdb lists it. The chain recombines TRBV29-1 with TRBJ2-7; the table's D call TRBD2 went unverified against the DNA. Per germline, CDR1 SQVTM and CDR2 ANQGSEA. The CDR3 has 13 residues if both end residues are counted. The CDR3: CSVVPPEGYERYL.

This chain uses TRBV29-1 with TRBJ2-7, with D possibly being TRBD2 (5 bases). The CDR3 sequence is 19 residues long. The V gene lost 2 bases and the J gene lost 3 bases, with 29 bases spanning the gap. Germline V gives CDR1 SQVTM, CDR2 ANQGSEA. In DNA form, the CDR3 reads TGCAGCGTTGAACCTCCCTGGGCTGGAGAGCGGACGATTAACTACGAGCAGTACTTC. Residues: CSVEPPWAGERTINYEQYF.

About this clonotype: Possible read error: a much larger clone is one base away. This chain joins TRBV30 and TRBJ2-1; no definite D call. The V and J ends lost 7 bases and 4 bases respectively, with 8 bases between them. Germline CDR1 is GTSNPN and CDR2 is SVGIG (reference sequence). This CDR3 has 11 amino acids. CDR3 coding DNA: TGTGCCTTAAAGAGGTACAATGAGCAGTTCTTC. It is translated as CALKRYNEQFF.

As for this clonotype: This may come from a read error, since a much larger clone is one base off. The gene calls are TRBV5-5 and TRBJ2-7; D ambiguous. V gave up 1 base and J gave up 3 bases, with 11 bases separating them. The CDR3 is 14 amino acids. CDR1 and CDR2 from the germline V gene are SGHKS and YYEKEE (reference sequence). The DNA for the CDR3 is TGTGCCAGCAGCTTGAAAGGCAGGCACTACGAGCAGTACTTC. It is translated as CASSLKGRHYEQYF.

To note about this clonotype: A much larger clone is a single base away; this may be a read error. The chain links TRBV6-2 or TRBV6-3 to TRBJ2-1; D might be TRBD1 (6 bases). Germline-derived CDR1 and CDR2 are MNHEY and SVGEGT. V was pared by 2 bases and J by 10 bases, with 9 bases between. This CDR3 contains 12 residues. The CDR3 DNA is TGTGCCAGCAGTTACGGGGGCAAAGAGCAGTTCTTC. Translating it yields CASSYGGKEQFF.

On this clonotype itself: The conserved phenylalanine or tryptophan normally closing the CDR3 is absent here, so this likely arose from a read error. This chain uses TRBV29-1 with TRBJ2-3, with D possibly TRBD2 on 5 matching bases. The CDR3 extends over 13 amino acids. Per the germline V gene, CDR1 is SQVTM and CDR2 is ANQGSEA. Trimming took 3 bases from V and 6 from J, leaving 13 bases between them. This CDR3 reads CSVDVRAGDTQYL. For the CDR3, the DNA is TGCAGCGTTGACGTGAGGGCCGGTGATACGCAGTATCTT.

This clonotype came up once. A clone one base away is much larger, so this may be a read error. V usage is TRBV4-1 and J usage is TRBJ2-5; D is possibly TRBD1 or TRBD2 (6 bases each). The CDR3 extends over 14 amino acids. V lost 5 bases and J 4 bases, leaving 14 bases between the germline ends. Looked up from germline, CDR1 is MGHRA and CDR2 is YSYEKL. CDR3 sequence (DNA): TGCGCCAGCAGCTGGGGGGACACCCTAGAGACCCAGTACTTC. Translating it yields CASSWGDTLETQYF.

Turning to this clonotype: The conserved phenylalanine or tryptophan normally closing the CDR3 is absent here, so this likely arose from a read error. It is unclear where the CDR3 begins or ends on the DNA, so no DNA is shown, and the CDR3 is as TCRdb lists it. The chain carries TRBV11-1 and TRBJ2-7; TRBD2 is the table's D call and was not checked against the DNA. The CDR3 is 16 residues long, counting both termini. Germline V lookup: CDR1 SGHAT, CDR2 FQDESV (reference sequence). CDR3 protein: CASRGWTSESLYEQCY.

A word on this clonotype: This may stem from a read error, because a much larger clone lies one nucleotide away. The chain carries TRBV6-2 or TRBV6-3 and TRBJ1-1, with D unclear. Germline-derived CDR1 and CDR2 are MNHEY and SVGEGT. This CDR3 has 14 residues. The CDR3 sequence: CASSPFRPNAEAFF. DNA for the CDR3: TGTGCCAGCAGTCCCTTTAGACCGAACGCTGAAGCTTTCTTT.

Turning to this clonotype: No conserved phenylalanine or tryptophan ends this CDR3, so it is likely a read error. It is unclear where the CDR3 begins or ends on the DNA, so no DNA is shown, and the CDR3 is as TCRdb lists it. The V call is TRBV11-2, the J call TRBJ1-6. The CDR3 spans 11 residues, counting both ends. Germline CDR1 is SGHAT and CDR2 is FQNNGV. The CDR3 here is CASNSTTPLHL.

This clonotype was observed a handful of times. V is TRBV28 and J is TRBJ2-5, with TRBD1 identical over 8 bases. With 6 bases clipped from V and 5 bases from J, the junction kept 11 bases outside the gene matches. This CDR3 has 15 amino acids. Germline loops: CDR1 MDHEN, CDR2 SYDVKM. The CDR3 DNA is TGTGCCAGCAGACACGGACAGGGCCCCCGGGAGACCCAGTACTTC. Translating it yields CASRHGQGPRETQYF.

Notes on this clonotype: A read error may be the cause here, since a much bigger clone is one base away. This chain uses TRBV6-6 with TRBJ2-2; possible D gene TRBD1, 6 bases. Per germline, CDR1 MNHNY and CDR2 SVGAGI (reference sequence). The CDR3 has 14 residues. V was shortened by 2 bases and J by 7 bases, with 11 bases between the two germline ends. CDR3 DNA sequence: TGTGCCAGCAGTTACAAGGGGGTAGGCGGGGAGCTGTTTTTT. Protein sequence: CASSYKGVGGELFF.